The 22 T cell receptor beta chains below were found in one sample sequenced in a study of blood T cell repertoires in COVID-19. Sequencing used immunoSEQ multiplex PCR; TCRdb keeps in-frame clones, though not all of them. The repertoire holds fewer than 200,000 clones, with 79% as singletons. Input material: peripheral blood. The receptors were gathered from a woman in her fifties or sixties with COVID-19, enrolled during active disease.

The CDR3 DNA reads TGTGCCAGCAGCCCTCCGGGAGAGCCGTATGGCTACACCTTC. As protein: CASSPPGEPYGYTF. The chain combines TRBV3-1 (or the pseudogene TRBV3-2) with TRBJ1-2; D gene ambiguous. The CDR3 is made up of 14 amino acids. Per the germline V gene, CDR1 is LGHDT and CDR2 is YNNKEL (reference sequence). V was shortened by 4 bases and J by 5 bases, with 14 bases between the two germline ends.

The CDR3 coding sequence is TGTGCCAGCAGCCCTCTAGGGACAGTTAATTCACCCCTCCACTTT. It specifies CASSPLGTVNSPLHF. The rearrangement joins TRBV5-4 to TRBJ1-6; 7 nucleotides agree with TRBD1. The CDR3 consists of 15 residues. Germline trimming cut 4 bases from V and 6 bases from J; bases unmatched to any gene: 7. The V gene's germline CDR1 is SGHNT and CDR2 YYREEE (reference sequence).

V and J are TRBV28 and TRBJ1-1; 7 nucleotides align to TRBD1. The V segment lost 3 bases and the J segment 5 bases; nucleotides outside the gene matches: 9. The germline V gene has CDR1 MDHEN and CDR2 SYDVKM. This CDR3 region has 15 residues. CDR3 coding DNA: TGTGCCAGCAGTTTCCTCCAGGGGGGAAAGACTGAAGCTTTCTTT. This translates into CASSFLQGGKTEAFF.

V gene TRBV6-2 or TRBV6-3 combines with J gene TRBJ2-7, with 12 positions matching TRBD2. CDR3 length: 18 amino acids. V lost 6 bases to trimming and J lost 2 bases; unmatched junction nucleotides: 14. Per germline, CDR1 MNHEY and CDR2 SVGEGT. CDR3 in DNA: TGTGCCAGCAGCTCCACCTCTAGCGGGGGGGCCAGCGCCTACGAGCAGTACGTC. Protein sequence: CASSSTSSGGASAYEQYV.

In DNA, the CDR3 is TGTGCCAGCAGCCACGGACTCAACACCGGGGAGCTGTTTTTT. Translated, it gives CASSHGLNTGELFF. The chain is built from TRBV3-1 (or the pseudogene TRBV3-2) and TRBJ2-2; tentatively, D is TRBD2 (5 bases). V was trimmed by 3 bases and J by 2 bases, leaving 7 bases between them. This CDR3 spans 14 amino acids. Germline V gene lookup returns CDR1 LGHDT and CDR2 YNNKEL (reference sequence).

This chain connects TRBV6-2 or TRBV6-3 to TRBJ1-2; tentatively, D is TRBD1 (5 bases). Germline CDR1 and CDR2: MNHEY and SVGEGT. This CDR3 is built from 12 residues. V lost 5 bases and J lost 7, with 11 bases in between. The CDR3 sequence is CASSTHDSGYTF. CDR3 bases: TGTGCCAGCAGTACCCACGACAGTGGCTACACCTTC.

The gene calls are TRBV7-9 and TRBJ2-2; no definite D call. Germline loops: CDR1 SEHNR, CDR2 FQNEAQ (reference sequence). V gave up 3 bases and J gave up 6 bases, with 8 bases separating them. CDR3 length: 13 residues. CDR3 in amino acids: CASSFNRAGELFF. CDR3 bases: TGTGCCAGCAGCTTTAATCGGGCCGGGGAGCTGTTTTTT.

The chain links TRBV3-1 (or the pseudogene TRBV3-2) to TRBJ2-2; no firm D call. Germline V gives CDR1 LGHDT, CDR2 YNNKEL (reference sequence). The V end was cut by 6 bases, the J end by 4 bases, with 18 bases between. This CDR3 is 16 amino acids long. CDR3 in amino acids: CASRPVFLPGTGELFF. For the CDR3, the DNA is TGTGCCAGCAGACCCGTCTTCCTCCCCGGCACCGGGGAGCTGTTTTTT.

The V call is TRBV5-5, the J call TRBJ1-1; no clear D gene. The CDR3 has 14 amino acids. CDR1 and CDR2 from the germline V gene are SGHKS and YYEKEE (reference sequence). Trimming pared 0 bases from V and 1 base from J, leaving 7 bases between. The CDR3: CASSLEQWNTEAFF. The CDR3 region has the DNA TGTGCCAGCAGCTTGGAACAGTGGAACACTGAAGCTTTCTTT.

This chain uses TRBV2 with TRBJ1-6; D is unclear. Looked up from germline, CDR1 is SNHLY and CDR2 is FYNNEI. Trimming stripped 7 bases from V and 4 bases from J, with 11 bases between. This CDR3 spans 14 amino acids. In DNA, the CDR3 is TGTGCCAGCACACAGAACGTTTATAATTCACCCCTCCACTTT. It encodes CASTQNVYNSPLHF.

The chain couples TRBV2 to TRBJ2-4, with a weak D call TRBD1 (5 bases). The ends were cut back, 8 bases at V and 0 bases at J, with 14 bases in the middle. The CDR3 extends over 15 amino acids. Germline V CDR1 and CDR2: SNHLY, FYNNEI. CDR3 bases: TGTGCCAGCCAGACAGATCCTCTAGCCAAAAACATTCAGTACTTC. Translated, it gives CASQTDPLAKNIQYF.

V and J are TRBV11-2 and TRBJ2-5, with unresolved D. CDR1 SGHAT and CDR2 FQNNGV come from the germline V gene. Trimming pared 1 base from V and 1 base from J, leaving 13 bases between. CDR3 length equals 16 residues. The CDR3 loop is CASSLAVSVSQETQYF. The DNA of the CDR3 is TGTGCCAGCAGCTTAGCTGTGTCAGTCTCCCAAGAGACCCAGTACTTC.

This clone was detected a few times. The chain combines TRBV3-1 (or the pseudogene TRBV3-2) with TRBJ1-6; D gene ambiguous. CDR1 and CDR2 from the germline V gene are LGHDT and YNNKEL (reference sequence). With 1 base removed from V and 0 bases from J, the gap between germline ends came to 10 bases. The CDR3 has 17 residues. The CDR3 DNA reads TGTGCCAGCAGCCAAGGAAGAGGGAGCTCCTATAATTCACCCCTCCACTTT. Translating it yields CASSQGRGSSYNSPLHF.

This clone was recorded only once. V and J are TRBV6-6 and TRBJ1-1; D is uncertain. The CDR3 spans 11 residues. V lost 8 bases, J lost 11 bases, and 15 bases lay in between. Germline V gene data show CDR1 as MNHNY and CDR2 as SVGAGI (reference sequence). CDR3 loop: CASRSGVGAFF. CDR3 coding DNA: TGTGCCAGCCGCAGCGGGGTAGGGGCTTTCTTT.

V and J are TRBV28 and TRBJ1-2; possibly TRBD1 for D (6 bases). The germline V gene encodes CDR1 MDHEN and CDR2 SYDVKM. CDR3 size: 14 residues. V lost 7 bases and J 8 bases, leaving 20 bases between the germline ends. The CDR3 sequence: CASKPTGRVWGYTF. In DNA form, the CDR3 reads TGTGCCAGCAAACCCACAGGGAGAGTGTGGGGCTACACCTTC.

The chain links TRBV7-2 to TRBJ2-5; D is perhaps TRBD2 (5 bases). The CDR3 contains 14 residues. Germline V lookup: CDR1 SGHTA, CDR2 FQGNSA. The V end lost 1 base, the J end lost 4 bases, and 10 bases lay between the germline ends. The CDR3 nucleotides are TGTGCCAGCAGCTTAGTCGGTGGGAGAGAGACCCAGTACTTC. This gives the protein CASSLVGGRETQYF.

The chain carries TRBV5-1 and TRBJ1-4; 8 nucleotides agree with TRBD1. V shed 3 bases, J shed 2 bases, and the junction held 3 bases outside the gene matches. Germline lookup yields CDR1 SGHRS and CDR2 YFSETQ. The CDR3 consists of 15 residues. Here the CDR3 DNA reads TGCGCCAGCAGCTCTGGGGACAGGACTAATGAAAAACTGTTTTTT. It yields the protein CASSSGDRTNEKLFF. Drawing the rest from reference TRBV5-1 and TRBJ1-4, the complete variable domain is KAGVTQTPRYLIKTRGQQVTLSCSPISGHRSVSWYQQTPGQGLQFLFEYFSETQRNKGNFPGRFSGRQFSNSRSEMNVSTLELGDSALYLCASSSGDRTNEKLFFGSGTQLSVL.

DNA of the CDR3: TGTGCCACCAGGAGTGATTTTAGGGGCACGGATTCACCCCTCCACTTT. It specifies CATRSDFRGTDSPLHF. The chain recombines TRBV15 with TRBJ1-6; perhaps TRBD1 as D (5 bases). The CDR3 extends over 16 amino acids. Trimming stripped 6 bases from V and 8 bases from J, with 20 bases between. Germline CDR1 is LNHNV and CDR2 is YYDKDF (reference sequence).

V usage is TRBV19 and J usage is TRBJ2-2, with 13 bases lining up with TRBD2. CDR3 length: 19 residues. V lost 3 bases, J lost 1 base, and 8 bases stayed unmatched. CDR1 is LNHDA and CDR2 is SQIVND in the germline V gene (reference sequence). Written as DNA, the CDR3 is TGTGCCAGTAGTATCCCCTTCCGACTAGCGGGGGGGAACACCGGGGAGCTGTTTTTT. As protein: CASSIPFRLAGGNTGELFF.

The V and J genes are TRBV5-8 and TRBJ2-5, with D tentatively TRBD1 or TRBD2 (5 bases each). V lost 4 bases and J 4 bases, leaving 23 bases between the germline ends. From germline, CDR1 is SGHTS and CDR2 YDEGEE. The CDR3 extends over 17 amino acids. The CDR3, as DNA: TGTGCCAGCAGCGTGGGACGTTCTGTGGGGCCGAGAGAGACCCAGTACTTC. It specifies CASSVGRSVGPRETQYF. Using reference TRBV5-8 and TRBJ2-5 for the parts outside the CDR3, the full variable domain is EAGVTQSPTHLIKTRGQQATLRCSPISGHTSVYWYQQALGLGLQFLLWYDEGEERNRGNFPPRFSGRQFPNYSSELNVNALELEDSALYLCASSVGRSVGPRETQYFGPGTRLLVL.

This chain links TRBV6-2 or TRBV6-3 with TRBJ2-5; TRBD1 might be the D (5 bases). V was pared by 7 bases and J by 2 bases, with 17 bases between. Germline V gene sequence: CDR1 MNHEY, CDR2 SVGEGT. The CDR3 extends over 15 amino acids. CDR3 amino acids: CASTPRQTVQETQYF. The CDR3 bases are TGTGCCAGCACCCCCCGACAGACAGTGCAAGAGACCCAGTACTTC.

The J gene is TRBJ1-6, the V gene TRBV10-3; no firm D call. This CDR3 comprises 14 residues. V lost 3 bases and J lost 5, with 8 bases in between. From germline, CDR1 is ENHRY and CDR2 SYGVKD. The CDR3 coding sequence is TGTGCCATCAGTGAACGGGTCAATAATTCACCCCTCCACTTT. Its translation is CAISERVNNSPLHF.